This paragraph covers one TCR beta chain sequence. Additional DNA sequences in this sample encode the identical CDR3. Sequenced by immunoSEQ multiplex PCR; TCRdb stores in-frame clones only, minus some. The sample yields 50,000 to 65,000 clones, nearly 90% seen once. The germline V gene encodes CDR1 SGHRS and CDR2 YFSETQ. This CDR3 comprises 14 residues. V gave up 2 bases and J gave up 5 bases; unmatched junction bases: 5. Sample time point: cycle 4 day 1 (C4D1), after 6 weeks of nivolumab. All the patients suffered relapse after autologous stem cell transplantation, and brentuximab vedotin exposure differed. The sample comes from a study of PD-1 blockade in classical Hodgkin lymphoma.

This sample comprised peripheral blood mononuclear cells (PBMCs), obtained before the fourth cycle of nivolumab. The receptor's source is a human donor with classical Hodgkin lymphoma. This sequence joins TRBV5-1 and TRBJ2-5; TRBD2 matches 8 bases. CDR3 sequence (DNA): TGCGCCAGCAGCTTAGCGGGGGCTGGGGAGACCCAGTACTTC. Translated, it gives CASSLAGAGETQYF.